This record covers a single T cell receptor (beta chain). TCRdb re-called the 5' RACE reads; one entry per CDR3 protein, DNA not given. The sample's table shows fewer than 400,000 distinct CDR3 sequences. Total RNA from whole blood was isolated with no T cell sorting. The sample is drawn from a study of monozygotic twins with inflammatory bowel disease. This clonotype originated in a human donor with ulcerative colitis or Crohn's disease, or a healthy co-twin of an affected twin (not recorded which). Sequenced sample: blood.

The CDR3 sequence: CASSSTGAREKLFF. The rearrangement joins TRBV27 to TRBJ1-4; TCRdb's D call, TRBD1, is unchecked because there is no DNA. This CDR3 has 14 amino acids. Germline loops: CDR1 MNHEY, CDR2 SMNVEV (reference sequence).